The clone carrying this T cell receptor (beta chain) has a single count. Its target is unknown. These data belong to a study of shared clonotypes between healthy human individuals. Study outcomes and limitations: Relative to clonotypes present in all four donors, those not shared had lower generation probabilities. The sampled material consisted only of blood, and tissue repertoires are likely to differ.

V lost 3 bases and J lost 6, with 6 bases in between. The CDR3 contains 10 residues. Germline V gene lookup returns CDR1 DFQATT and CDR2 SNEGSKA (reference sequence). Running of the assay took place at deep level. Replicate PCRs from sorted subsets contained roughly 190 ng DNA, which is around 30,000 T cell genomes. Assay used: immunoSEQ multiplex PCR; TCRdb lists only in-frame clones, some missing. The profile covers under 1,900,000 clones, with just under 99% appearing a single time and roughly 0.36% taken by the ten largest. The sample taken for sequencing was naive CD4+ T cells sorted from blood. Subset meaning: CD45RA+ positively selected. V and J are TRBV20-1 and TRBJ2-7; D remains ambiguous. The receptor's source is a man younger than 45 in good health. CDR3: CSASYSEQYF. The CDR3 DNA sequence: TGCAGTGCTAGTTATTCCGAGCAGTACTTC.